This T cell receptor beta chain was recovered during a study of beta chain features in type 1 diabetes. Central memory, naive, regulatory and stem cell-like memory CD4+ cells were sorted by CD45RO/CCR7/CD25/CD127/CD95/CD27. Isolated RNA was reverse transcribed in full, so expressed TCRB transcripts were sequenced. The repertoire was sequenced with immunoSEQ multiplex PCR; TCRdb's copy has only in-frame clones and lacks some. The table shows under 400,000 clones, with roughly a fifth occurring only once. CDR1 and CDR2 (germline): MGHDK, SYGVNS. This CDR3 has 14 residues. Deletions cut 7 bases from V and 2 bases from J, with 13 bases between. This clone was seen a handful of times.

This receptor was obtained from a woman aged 18-29 years in good health. The genes are TRBV25-1 and TRBJ2-3; a weak D match, TRBD2 (6 bases). Sequencing used naive CD4+ T cells from blood. As DNA, the CDR3 is TGTGCCAGCACTGGCGGACTACCCACAGATACGCAGTATTTT. Protein product: CASTGGLPTDTQYF. The full variable domain, rest sourced from reference TRBV25-1 and TRBJ2-3, is EADIYQTPRYLVIGTGKKITLECSQTMGHDKMYWYQQDPGMELHLIHYSYGVNSTEKGDLSSESTVSRIRTEHFPLTLESARPSHTSQYLCASTGGLPTDTQYFGPGTRLTVL.